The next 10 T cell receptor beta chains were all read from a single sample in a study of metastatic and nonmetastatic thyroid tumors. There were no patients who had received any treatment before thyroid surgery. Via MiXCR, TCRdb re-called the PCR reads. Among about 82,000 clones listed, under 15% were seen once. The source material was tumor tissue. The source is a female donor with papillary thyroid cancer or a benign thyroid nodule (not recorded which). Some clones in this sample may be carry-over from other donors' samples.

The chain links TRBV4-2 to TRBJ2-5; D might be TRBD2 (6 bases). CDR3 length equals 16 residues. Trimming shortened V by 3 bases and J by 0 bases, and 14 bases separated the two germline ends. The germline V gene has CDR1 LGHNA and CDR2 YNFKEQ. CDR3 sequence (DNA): TGTGCCAGCAGCCACGTTGCGGGAACGTACCAAGAGACCCAGTACTTC. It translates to CASSHVAGTYQETQYF.

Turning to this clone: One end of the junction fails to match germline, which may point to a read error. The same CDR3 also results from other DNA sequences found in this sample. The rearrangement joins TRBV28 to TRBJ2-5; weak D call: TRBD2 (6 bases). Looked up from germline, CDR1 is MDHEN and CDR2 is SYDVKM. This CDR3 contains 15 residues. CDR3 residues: CVSSTHGTLQETQYF. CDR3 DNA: TGTGTCAGCAGTACGCACGGGACTCTACAAGAGACCCAGTACTTC.

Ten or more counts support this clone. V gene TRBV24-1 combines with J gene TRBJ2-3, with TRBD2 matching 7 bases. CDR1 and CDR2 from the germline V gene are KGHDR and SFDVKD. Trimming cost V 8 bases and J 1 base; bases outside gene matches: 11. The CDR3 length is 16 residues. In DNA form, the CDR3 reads TGTGCCACCACCAGCGGGATGGGTCGCGGCACAGATACGCAGTATTTT. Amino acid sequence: CATTSGMGRGTDTQYF.

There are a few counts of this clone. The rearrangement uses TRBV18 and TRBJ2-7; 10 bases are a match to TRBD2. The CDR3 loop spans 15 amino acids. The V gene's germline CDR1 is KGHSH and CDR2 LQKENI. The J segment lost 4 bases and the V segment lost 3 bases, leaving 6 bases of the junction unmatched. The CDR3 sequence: CASSPQPSGSYEQYF. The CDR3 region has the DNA TGTGCCAGCTCACCCCAGCCTAGCGGGAGTTACGAGCAGTACTTC.

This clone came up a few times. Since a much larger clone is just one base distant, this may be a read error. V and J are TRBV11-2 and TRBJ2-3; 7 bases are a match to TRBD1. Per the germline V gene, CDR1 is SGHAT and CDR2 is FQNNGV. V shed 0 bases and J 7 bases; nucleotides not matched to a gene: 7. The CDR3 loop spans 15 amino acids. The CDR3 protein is CASSLEGKGAYTQYF. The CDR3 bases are TGTGCCAGCAGCTTAGAAGGGAAGGGGGCATATACGCAGTATTTT.

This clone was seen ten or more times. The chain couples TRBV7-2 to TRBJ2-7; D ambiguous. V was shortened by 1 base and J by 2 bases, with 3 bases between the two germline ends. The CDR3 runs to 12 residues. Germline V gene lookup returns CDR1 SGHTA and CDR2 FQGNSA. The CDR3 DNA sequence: TGTGCCAGCAGCTTAGACGCCTACGAGCAGTACTTC. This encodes CASSLDAYEQYF.

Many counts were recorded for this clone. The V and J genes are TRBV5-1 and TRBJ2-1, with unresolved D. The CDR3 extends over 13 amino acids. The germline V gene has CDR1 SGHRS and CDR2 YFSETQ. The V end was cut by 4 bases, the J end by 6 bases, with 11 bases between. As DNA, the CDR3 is TGCGCCAGCAGCGTCTTAAAGGGCAATGAGCAGTTCTTC. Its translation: CASSVLKGNEQFF.

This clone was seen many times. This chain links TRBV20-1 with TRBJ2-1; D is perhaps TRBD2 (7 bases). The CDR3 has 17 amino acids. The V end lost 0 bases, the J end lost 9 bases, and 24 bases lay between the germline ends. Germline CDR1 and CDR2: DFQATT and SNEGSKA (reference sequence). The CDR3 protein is CSAREWGGTPKRGEQFF. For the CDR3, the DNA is TGCAGTGCTAGAGAATGGGGGGGGACACCGAAACGGGGTGAGCAGTTCTTC.

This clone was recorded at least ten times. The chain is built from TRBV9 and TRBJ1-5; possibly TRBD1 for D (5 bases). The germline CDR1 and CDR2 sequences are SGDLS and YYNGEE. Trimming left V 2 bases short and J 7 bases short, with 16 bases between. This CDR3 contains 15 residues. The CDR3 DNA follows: TGTGCCAGCAGCGTGACGGGGGGGTCTGGACAGCCCCAGCATTTT. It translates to CASSVTGGSGQPQHF.

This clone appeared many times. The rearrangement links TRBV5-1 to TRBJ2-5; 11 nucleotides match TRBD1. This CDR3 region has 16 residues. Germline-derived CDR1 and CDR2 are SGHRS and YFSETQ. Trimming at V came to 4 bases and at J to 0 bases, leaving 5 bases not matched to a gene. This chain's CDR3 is CASSPGQGVYQETQYF. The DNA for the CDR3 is TGCGCCAGCAGCCCGGGACAGGGGGTTTACCAAGAGACCCAGTACTTC. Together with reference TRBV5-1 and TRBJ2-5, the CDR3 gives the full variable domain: KAGVTQTPRYLIKTRGQQVTLSCSPISGHRSVSWYQQTPGQGLQFLFEYFSETQRNKGNFPGRFSGRQFSNSRSEMNVSTLELGDSALYLCASSPGQGVYQETQYFGPGTRLLVL.